Detailed here is one T cell receptor (beta chain). CDR3 length: 15 residues. Per the germline V gene, CDR1 is SNHLY and CDR2 is FYNNEI. V lost 4 bases to trimming and J lost 0 bases, with 10 bases between them. TCRdb keeps only in-frame clones here, not all; method: immunoSEQ multiplex PCR. The sample holds 150,000 or so clones, roughly 77% seen once. This record belongs to a study of blood T cell repertoires in COVID-19. For the study at large: From T cells, B-cell-depleted T cells, or PBMCs came the material, which was cDNA or gDNA.

Patients from Seattle were sampled longitudinally, starting during active infection. This TCR derives from a woman in her 70s with COVID-19, enrolled during active disease. The chain recombines TRBV2 with TRBJ1-5; D gene ambiguous. The sample was peripheral blood. The CDR3 sequence: CASSGAGSSNQPQHF. Here the CDR3 DNA reads TGTGCCAGCAGTGGAGCGGGGAGTAGCAATCAGCCCCAGCATTTT.